The entry that follows covers one T cell receptor (beta chain) sequence. No antigen is known for it. PCR amplification relied on 60 Vbeta primers (plus 13 Jbeta primers). The assay was immunoSEQ multiplex PCR, and TCRdb's table has in-frame clones only and misses some. The data contain 140,000 or so clones, 70% to 85% of them seen just once; the ten biggest clones take up around 9.7%. These data belong to a study of cytomegalovirus exposure and HLA in healthy donors. Overall study findings and caveats: 87-base-pair reads could not separate some V segments, including TRBV6-2 and TRBV6-3. A previous analysis found most TCR beta V segments productive roughly 90% or roughly 30% of the time.

The V segment lost 5 bases and the J segment 8 bases; nucleotides outside the gene matches: 6. CDR1 LGHNA and CDR2 YNFKEQ come from the germline V gene. The CDR3 covers 14 residues. This TCR was sampled from a woman aged 60-75 years in good health and CMV-seropositive. This chain uses TRBV4-2 with TRBJ2-1; TRBD2 matches at 10 bases. The specimen was PBMCs. CDR3 DNA sequence: TGTGCCAGCAGCGACCCTAGCGGGAGTGATGAGCAGTTCTTC. It is translated as CASSDPSGSDEQFF.